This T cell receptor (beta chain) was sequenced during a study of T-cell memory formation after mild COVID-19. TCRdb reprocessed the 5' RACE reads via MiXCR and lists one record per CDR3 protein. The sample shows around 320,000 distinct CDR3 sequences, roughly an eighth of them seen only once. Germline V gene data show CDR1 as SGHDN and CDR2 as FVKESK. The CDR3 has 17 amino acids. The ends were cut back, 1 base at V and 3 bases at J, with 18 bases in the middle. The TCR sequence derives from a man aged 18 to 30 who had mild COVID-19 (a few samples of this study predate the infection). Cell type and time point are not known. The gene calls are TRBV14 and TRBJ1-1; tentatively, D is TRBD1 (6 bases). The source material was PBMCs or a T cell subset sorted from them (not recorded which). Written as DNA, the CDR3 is TGTGCCAGCAGCCAAGTCACAGGGTGGGTTATGGACACTGAAGCTTTCTTT. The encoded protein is CASSQVTGWVMDTEAFF.